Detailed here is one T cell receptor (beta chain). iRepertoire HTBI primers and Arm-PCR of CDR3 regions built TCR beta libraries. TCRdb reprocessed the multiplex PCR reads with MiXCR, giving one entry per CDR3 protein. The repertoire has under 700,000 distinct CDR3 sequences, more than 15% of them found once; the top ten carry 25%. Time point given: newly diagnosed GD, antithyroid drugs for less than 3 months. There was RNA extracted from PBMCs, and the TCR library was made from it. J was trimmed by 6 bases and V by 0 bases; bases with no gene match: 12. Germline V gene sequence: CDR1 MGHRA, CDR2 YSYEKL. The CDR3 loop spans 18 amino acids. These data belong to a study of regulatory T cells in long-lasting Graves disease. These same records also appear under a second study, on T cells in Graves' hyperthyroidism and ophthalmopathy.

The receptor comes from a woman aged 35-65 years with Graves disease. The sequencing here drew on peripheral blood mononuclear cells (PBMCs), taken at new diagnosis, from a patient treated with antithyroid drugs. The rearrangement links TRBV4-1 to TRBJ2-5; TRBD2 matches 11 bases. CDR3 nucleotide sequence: TGCGCCAGCAGCCAAGATGGCCTAGCGGGGGGCCGGATAAAGACCCAGTACTTC. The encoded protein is CASSQDGLAGGRIKTQYF.